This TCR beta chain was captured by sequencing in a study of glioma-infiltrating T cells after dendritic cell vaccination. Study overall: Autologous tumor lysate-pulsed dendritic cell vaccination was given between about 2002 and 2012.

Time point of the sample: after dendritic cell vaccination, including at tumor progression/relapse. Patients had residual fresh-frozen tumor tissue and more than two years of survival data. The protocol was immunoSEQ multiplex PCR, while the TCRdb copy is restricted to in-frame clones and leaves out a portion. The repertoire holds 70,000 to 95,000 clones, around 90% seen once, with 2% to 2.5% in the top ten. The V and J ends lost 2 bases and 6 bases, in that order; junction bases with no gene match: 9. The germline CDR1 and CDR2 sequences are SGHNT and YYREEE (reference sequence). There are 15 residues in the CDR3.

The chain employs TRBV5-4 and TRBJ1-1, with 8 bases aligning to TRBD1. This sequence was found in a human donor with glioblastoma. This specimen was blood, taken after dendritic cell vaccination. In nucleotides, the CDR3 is TGTGCCAGCAGCTTTGGGCAGGGGGCGCGGTCTGAAGCTTTCTTT. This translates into CASSFGQGARSEAFF. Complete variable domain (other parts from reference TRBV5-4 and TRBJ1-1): ETGVTQSPTHLIKTRGQQVTLRCSSQSGHNTVSWYQQALGQGPQFIFQYYREEENGRGNFPPRFSGLQFPNYSSELNVNALELDDSALYLCASSFGQGARSEAFFGQGTRLTVV.